The clone carrying this T cell receptor (beta chain) was seen more than once but under ten times. The sample originates from a study of T cells in Graves' hyperthyroidism and ophthalmopathy. Researchers took RNA transcripts and amplified the TCR beta CDR3 regions from them. With the HTBI primer set, the TCR CDR3 went through a first round of RT-PCR. TCRdb re-called the multiplex PCR reads with MiXCR, one entry per CDR3 protein. The sample carries 600,000 to 650,000 distinct CDR3 sequences, about 16% recorded once. Fresh 10 ml peripheral blood yielded PBMCs. The sample consisted of blood. This sequence was found in a woman under 40 with Graves' hyperthyroidism.

CDR3 sequence: CASSEKRSGSYNEQFF. The CDR3 DNA sequence: TGTGCCAGCAGTGAAAAGAGGTCAGGGTCCTACAATGAGCAGTTCTTC. This sequence joins TRBV25-1 and TRBJ2-1; the D gene is possibly TRBD1 (5 bases). The CDR3 contains 16 residues. Trimming removed 2 bases from V and 1 base from J, with 12 bases in between. The germline CDR1 and CDR2 sequences are MGHDK and SYGVNS.